Included here is one T cell receptor beta chain sequence, with context. The antigen remains undetermined. The data were produced by immunoSEQ multiplex PCR, yet TCRdb's version contains in-frame clones alone and is incomplete. The sample has about 10,000 clones, less than 80% seen once. The sample comes from a study of follicular helper T cells after annual influenza vaccination. At the level of the study: Sampling occurred days 0, 7 and 28 after each influenza vaccination.

V shed 5 bases and J 4 bases; nucleotides not matched to a gene: 12. Germline CDR1 is SEHNR and CDR2 is FQNEAQ (reference sequence). CDR3 length: 17 residues. Study-wide points: Productive TCRB sequences came from only roughly 8.5-23% of cells.

V is TRBV7-9 and J is TRBJ2-5, with 11 positions matching TRBD2. Here the sequenced sample was CXCR5- memory CD4+ T cells sorted from blood, taken 6 weeks after influenza vaccination. This clonotype originated in an adult who received the influenza vaccine. The CDR3 loop reads CASSPVTSSGGTETQYF. The CDR3 bases are TGTGCCAGCAGCCCAGTCACCTCTAGCGGGGGGACAGAGACCCAGTACTTC.